This TCR beta chain was sequenced during a study of shared clonotypes between healthy human individuals. Study-level background: The donors, a couple of women and three men, were aged 18 to 49.

Study results and caveats: Tissue TCR repertoires likely differ from these blood-only repertoires. Represented diversity (both genetic and exposure-history) was limited by the small number of donors.

Points on this clone: Its target is unknown.

Per the authors' pipeline: Quality scores were absent from the junction-only immunoSEQ sequences, so filtering differed. Assay used: immunoSEQ multiplex PCR; TCRdb lists only in-frame clones, some missing. The DNA was the basis for D and trimming; V, J and clone size are from that table. The sample contains fewer than 3 million clones, 85% to 95% of which appear only once. Germline V gene sequence: CDR1 SGHVS, CDR2 FQNEAQ. J gave up 4 bases and V 3 bases, and 7 bases lay outside the gene matches. The CDR3 is 16 residues long. This receptor was identified in a man aged 18 to 35 in good health. Some clones in this sample may be carry-over from other donors' samples. Sequenced input: naive CD4+ T cells from PBMCs. Subset given: CD45RA+ positively selected. The chain joins TRBV7-8 to TRBJ2-3; 10 bases fit TRBD2. CDR3 sequence: CASSLEREGRADTQYF. Written as DNA, the CDR3 is TGTGCCAGCAGCTTGGAGCGGGAGGGGCGGGCAGATACGCAGTATTTT.